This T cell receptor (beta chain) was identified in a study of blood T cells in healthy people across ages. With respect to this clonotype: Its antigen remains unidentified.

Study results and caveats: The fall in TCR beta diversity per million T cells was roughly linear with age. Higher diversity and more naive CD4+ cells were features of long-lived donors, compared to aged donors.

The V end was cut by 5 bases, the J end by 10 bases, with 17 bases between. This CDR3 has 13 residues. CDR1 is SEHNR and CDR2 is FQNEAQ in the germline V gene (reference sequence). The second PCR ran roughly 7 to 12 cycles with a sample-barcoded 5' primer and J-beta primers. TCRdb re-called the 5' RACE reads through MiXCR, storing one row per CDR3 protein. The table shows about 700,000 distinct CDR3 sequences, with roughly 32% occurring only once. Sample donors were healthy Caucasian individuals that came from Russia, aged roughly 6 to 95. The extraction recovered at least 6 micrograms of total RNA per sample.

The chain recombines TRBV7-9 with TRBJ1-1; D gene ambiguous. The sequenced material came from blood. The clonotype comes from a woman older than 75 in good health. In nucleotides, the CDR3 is TGTGCCAGCAGCCCGCCTAGTCTCTCCCGAGCTTTCTTT. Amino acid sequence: CASSPPSLSRAFF.